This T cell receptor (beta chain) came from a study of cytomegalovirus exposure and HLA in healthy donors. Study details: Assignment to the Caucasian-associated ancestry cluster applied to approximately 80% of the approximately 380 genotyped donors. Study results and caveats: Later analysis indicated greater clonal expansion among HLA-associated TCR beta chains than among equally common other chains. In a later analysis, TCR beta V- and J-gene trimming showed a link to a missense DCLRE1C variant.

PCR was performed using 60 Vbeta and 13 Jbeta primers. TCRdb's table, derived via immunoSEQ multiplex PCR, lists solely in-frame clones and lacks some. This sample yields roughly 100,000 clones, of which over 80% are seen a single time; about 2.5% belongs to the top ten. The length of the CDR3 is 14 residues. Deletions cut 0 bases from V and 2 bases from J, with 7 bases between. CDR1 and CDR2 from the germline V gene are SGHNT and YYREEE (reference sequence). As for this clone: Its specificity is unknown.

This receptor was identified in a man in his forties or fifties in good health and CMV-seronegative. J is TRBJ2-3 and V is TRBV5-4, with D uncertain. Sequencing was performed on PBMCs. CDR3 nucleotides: TGTGCCAGCAGCTTGGAACAAGACACAGATACGCAGTATTTT. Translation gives CASSLEQDTDTQYF.